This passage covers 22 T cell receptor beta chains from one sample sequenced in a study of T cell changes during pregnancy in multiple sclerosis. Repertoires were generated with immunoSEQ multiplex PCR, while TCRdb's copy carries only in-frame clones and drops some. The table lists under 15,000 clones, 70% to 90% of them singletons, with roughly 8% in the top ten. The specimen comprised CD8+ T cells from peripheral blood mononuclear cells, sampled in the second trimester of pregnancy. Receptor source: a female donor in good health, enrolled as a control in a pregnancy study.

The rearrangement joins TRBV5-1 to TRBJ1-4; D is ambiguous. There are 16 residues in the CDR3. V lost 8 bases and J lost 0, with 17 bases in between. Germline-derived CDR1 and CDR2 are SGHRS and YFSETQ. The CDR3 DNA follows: TGCGCCAGTAGACACTTGGGAGCAGCAACTAATGAAAAACTGTTTTTT. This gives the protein CASRHLGAATNEKLFF. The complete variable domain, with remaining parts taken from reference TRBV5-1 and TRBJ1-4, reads KAGVTQTPRYLIKTRGQQVTLSCSPISGHRSVSWYQQTPGQGLQFLFEYFSETQRNKGNFPGRFSGRQFSNSRSEMNVSTLELGDSALYLCASRHLGAATNEKLFFGSGTQLSVL.

CDR3: CAWGGREKTQYF. The CDR3 DNA follows: TGTGCCTGGGGGGGCAGGGAAAAGACCCAGTACTTC. The genes are TRBV2 and TRBJ2-5; D perhaps matches TRBD2 (7 bases). The CDR3 has 12 residues. From germline, CDR1 is SNHLY and CDR2 FYNNEI. V was shortened by 11 bases and J by 6 bases, with 16 bases between the two germline ends.

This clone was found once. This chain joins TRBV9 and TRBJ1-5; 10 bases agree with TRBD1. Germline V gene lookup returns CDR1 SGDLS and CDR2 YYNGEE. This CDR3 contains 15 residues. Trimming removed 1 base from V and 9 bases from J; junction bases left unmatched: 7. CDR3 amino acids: CASSVTGTGVTPQHF. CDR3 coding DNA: TGTGCCAGCAGCGTAACCGGGACAGGGGTTACGCCCCAGCATTTT.

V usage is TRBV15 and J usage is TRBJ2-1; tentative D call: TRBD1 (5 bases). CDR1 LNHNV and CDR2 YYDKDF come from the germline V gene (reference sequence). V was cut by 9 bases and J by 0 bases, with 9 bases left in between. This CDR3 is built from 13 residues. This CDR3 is CATRGSSYNEQFF. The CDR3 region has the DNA TGTGCCACAAGGGGCAGCTCCTACAATGAGCAGTTCTTC.

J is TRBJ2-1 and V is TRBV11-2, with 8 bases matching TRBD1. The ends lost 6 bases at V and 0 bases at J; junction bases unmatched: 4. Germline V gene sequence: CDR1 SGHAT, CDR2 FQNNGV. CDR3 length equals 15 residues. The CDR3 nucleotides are TGTGCCAGCAGATCCGGGACAGGCTCCTACAATGAGCAGTTCTTC. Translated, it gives CASRSGTGSYNEQFF.

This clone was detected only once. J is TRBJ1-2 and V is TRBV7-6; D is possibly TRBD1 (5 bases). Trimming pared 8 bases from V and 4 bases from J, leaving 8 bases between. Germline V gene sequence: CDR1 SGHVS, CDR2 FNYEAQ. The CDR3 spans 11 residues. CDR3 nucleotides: TGTGCCAGCGGGGGGGTCTATGGCTACACCTTC. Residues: CASGGVYGYTF.

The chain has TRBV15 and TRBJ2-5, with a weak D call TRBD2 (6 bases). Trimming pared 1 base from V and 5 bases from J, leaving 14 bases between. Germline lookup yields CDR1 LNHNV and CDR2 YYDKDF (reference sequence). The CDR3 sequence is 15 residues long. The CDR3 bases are TGTGCCACCAGCAGAGGTGGCGGGGAAGGGGAGACCCAGTACTTC. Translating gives CATSRGGGEGETQYF.

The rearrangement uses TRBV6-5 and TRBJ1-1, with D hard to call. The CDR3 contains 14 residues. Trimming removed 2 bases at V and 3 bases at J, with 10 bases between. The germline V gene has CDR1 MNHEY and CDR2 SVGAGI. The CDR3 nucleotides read TGTGCCAGCAGTTACGCGGGGAGGGACACTGAAGCTTTCTTT. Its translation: CASSYAGRDTEAFF.

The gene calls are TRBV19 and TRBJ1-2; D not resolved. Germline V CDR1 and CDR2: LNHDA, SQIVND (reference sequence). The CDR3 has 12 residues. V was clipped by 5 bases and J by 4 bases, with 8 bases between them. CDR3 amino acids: CASSGEGYGYTF. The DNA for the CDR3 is TGTGCCAGTAGTGGGGAGGGCTATGGCTACACCTTC.

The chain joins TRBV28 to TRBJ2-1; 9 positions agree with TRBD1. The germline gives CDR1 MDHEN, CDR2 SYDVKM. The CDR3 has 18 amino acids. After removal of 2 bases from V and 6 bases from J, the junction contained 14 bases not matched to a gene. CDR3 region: CASSLPKSWGQGSNEQFF. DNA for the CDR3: TGTGCCAGCAGTTTACCCAAATCCTGGGGACAGGGTAGCAATGAGCAGTTCTTC.

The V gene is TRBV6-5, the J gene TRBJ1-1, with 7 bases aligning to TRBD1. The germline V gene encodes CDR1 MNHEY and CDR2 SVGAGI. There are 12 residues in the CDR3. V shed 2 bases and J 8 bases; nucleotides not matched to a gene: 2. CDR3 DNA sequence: TGTGCCAGCAGTTACCGACAGGGCGAAGCTTTCTTT. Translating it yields CASSYRQGEAFF.

CDR3 loop: CASSAPGDRGGLNTEAFF. In DNA form, the CDR3 reads TGTGCCAGCAGCGCCCCTGGGGACAGAGGGGGTTTGAACACTGAAGCTTTCTTT. The V and J genes are TRBV9 and TRBJ1-1, with 7 nucleotides matching TRBD1. Germline CDR1 SGDLS, CDR2 YYNGEE. V lost 3 bases to trimming and J lost 0 bases; unmatched junction nucleotides: 14. The CDR3 is made up of 18 amino acids.

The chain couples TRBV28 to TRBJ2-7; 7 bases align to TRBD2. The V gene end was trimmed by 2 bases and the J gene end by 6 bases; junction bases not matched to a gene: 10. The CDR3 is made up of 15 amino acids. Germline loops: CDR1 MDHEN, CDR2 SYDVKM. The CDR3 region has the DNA TGTGCCAGCAGTTTACCCTTGGGACTACTCCCCGAGCAGTACTTC. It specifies CASSLPLGLLPEQYF.

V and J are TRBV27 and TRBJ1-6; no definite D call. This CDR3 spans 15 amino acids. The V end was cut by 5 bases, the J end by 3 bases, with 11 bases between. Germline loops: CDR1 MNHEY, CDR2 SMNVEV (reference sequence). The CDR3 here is CASSPQEGYNSPLHF. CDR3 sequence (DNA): TGTGCCAGCAGTCCTCAGGAGGGCTATAATTCACCCCTCCACTTT.

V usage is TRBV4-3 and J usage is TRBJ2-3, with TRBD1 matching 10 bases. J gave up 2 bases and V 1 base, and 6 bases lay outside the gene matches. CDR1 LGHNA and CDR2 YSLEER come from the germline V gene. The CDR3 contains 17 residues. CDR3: CASSQGGQGPLTDTQYF. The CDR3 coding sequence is TGCGCCAGCAGCCAAGGGGGACAGGGGCCGCTCACAGATACGCAGTATTTT.

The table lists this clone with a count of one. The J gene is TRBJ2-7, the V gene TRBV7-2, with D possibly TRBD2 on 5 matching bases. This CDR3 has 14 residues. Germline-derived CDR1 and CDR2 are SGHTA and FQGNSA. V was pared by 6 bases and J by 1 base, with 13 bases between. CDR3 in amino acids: CASSKGLGSYEQYF. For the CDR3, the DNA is TGTGCCAGCAGTAAAGGACTGGGTTCCTACGAGCAGTACTTC.

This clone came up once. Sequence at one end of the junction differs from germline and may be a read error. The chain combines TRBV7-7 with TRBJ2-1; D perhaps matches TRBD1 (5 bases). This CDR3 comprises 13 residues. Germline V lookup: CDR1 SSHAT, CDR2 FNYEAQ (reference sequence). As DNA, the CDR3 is TGTGCTAGCAGCGCAGGGTTCTACAATGAGCAGTTCTTC. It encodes CASSAGFYNEQFF.

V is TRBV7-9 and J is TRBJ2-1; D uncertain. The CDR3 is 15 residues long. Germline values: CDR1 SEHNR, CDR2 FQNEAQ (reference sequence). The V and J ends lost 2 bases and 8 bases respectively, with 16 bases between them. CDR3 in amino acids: CASSLFWVPRYEQFF. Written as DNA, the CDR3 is TGTGCCAGCAGCTTATTCTGGGTCCCTAGGTATGAGCAGTTCTTC. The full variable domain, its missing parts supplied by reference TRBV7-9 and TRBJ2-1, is DTGVSQNPRHKITKRGQNVTFRCDPISEHNRLYWYRQTLGQGPEFLTYFQNEAQLEKSRLLSDRFSAERPKGSFSTLEIQRTEQGDSAMYLCASSLFWVPRYEQFFGPGTRLTVL.

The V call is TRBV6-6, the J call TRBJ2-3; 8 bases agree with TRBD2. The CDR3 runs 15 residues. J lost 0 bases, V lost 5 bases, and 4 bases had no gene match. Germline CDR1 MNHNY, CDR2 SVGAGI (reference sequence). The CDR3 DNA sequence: TGTGCCAGCAGTCCCCAGCGGGGGAGCACAGATACGCAGTATTTT. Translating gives CASSPQRGSTDTQYF.

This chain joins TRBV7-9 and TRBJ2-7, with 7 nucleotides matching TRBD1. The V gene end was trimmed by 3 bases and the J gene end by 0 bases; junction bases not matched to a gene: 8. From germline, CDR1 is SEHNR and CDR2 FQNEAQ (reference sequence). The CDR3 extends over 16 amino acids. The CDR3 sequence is CASSFAKGTDSYEQYF. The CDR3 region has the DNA TGTGCCAGCAGCTTTGCGAAAGGGACAGACTCCTACGAGCAGTACTTC. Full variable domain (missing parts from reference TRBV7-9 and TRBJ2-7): DTGVSQNPRHKITKRGQNVTFRCDPISEHNRLYWYRQTLGQGPEFLTYFQNEAQLEKSRLLSDRFSAERPKGSFSTLEIQRTEQGDSAMYLCASSFAKGTDSYEQYFGPGTRLTVT.

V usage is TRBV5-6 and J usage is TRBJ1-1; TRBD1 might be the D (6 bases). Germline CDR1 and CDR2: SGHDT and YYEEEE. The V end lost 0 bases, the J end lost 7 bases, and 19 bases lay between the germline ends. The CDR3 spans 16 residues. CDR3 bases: TGTGCCAGCAGCTTGGGGGGGAATCCGACAGGTCGTGAAGCTTTCTTT. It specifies CASSLGGNPTGREAFF.

CDR3 region: CASNNRLKYGYTF. CDR3 in DNA: TGTGCCAGCAATAACAGGCTCAAGTATGGCTACACCTTC. The chain recombines TRBV6-1 with TRBJ1-2; maybe TRBD1 (5 bases). V lost 7 bases, J lost 5 bases, and 14 bases lay in between. This CDR3 is built from 13 residues. In germline, CDR1 is MNHNS, CDR2 SASEGT.